A selection of T cell receptor beta chains follows, all from one sample in a study of blood T cell repertoires in COVID-19. The repertoire was sequenced with immunoSEQ multiplex PCR; TCRdb's copy has only in-frame clones and lacks some. There are under 250,000 clones in the sample; 75% to 90% occur only once, and 3.7% lies in the top ten. The sample was PBMCs or T cells enriched from blood (not recorded which). The origin of the receptors is a woman aged 25 to 39 who had been exposed to COVID-19. CDR3s include the opening cysteine and the closing phenylalanine or tryptophan. D genes are given only for firm matches. Some rows mark clone size as missing; the rest say once, few, many or name a class of expanded clone.

V gene,clone size,D gene,J gene,CDR3 protein,CDR3 DNA
TRBV5-6,.,TRBD1,TRBJ1-2,CASSRTGVRGYTF,TGTGCCAGCAGCCGCACAGGGGTAAGAGGCTACACCTTC
TRBV5-5,.,.,TRBJ2-1,CASSLAHRRGRAYEQFF,TGTGCCAGCAGCTTGGCCCATAGAAGGGGTCGGGCCTATGAGCAGTTCTTC
TRBV10-3,.,.,TRBJ2-2,CAISSGIYTGELFF,TGTGCCATCAGTTCAGGGATATACACCGGGGAGCTGTTTTTT
TRBV6-5,.,TRBD2,TRBJ2-3,CASRRGLAGTDTQYF,TGTGCCAGCAGACGTGGACTAGCGGGTACAGATACGCAGTATTTT
TRBV28,.,.,TRBJ1-1,CASSLAVAEAFF,TGTGCCAGCAGTTTGGCGGTTGCTGAAGCTTTCTTT
TRBV24-1,.,.,TRBJ2-5,CATSEGSRETQYF,TGTGCCACCAGTGAGGGCAGCCGCGAGACCCAGTACTTC
TRBV27,.,.,TRBJ1-5,CASRLAGNQPQHF,TGTGCCAGCCGTTTGGCGGGTAATCAGCCCCAGCATTTT
TRBV11-3,.,TRBD1,TRBJ2-7,CASSLDRAYEQYF,TGTGCCAGCAGTCTAGACAGGGCCTACGAGCAGTACTTC
TRBV5-6,.,TRBD1,TRBJ2-7,CASSFGQGAHEQYF,TGTGCCAGCAGCTTCGGACAGGGAGCTCACGAGCAGTACTTC
TRBV18,.,TRBD1,TRBJ1-4,CASSFRDSRRLDEKLFF,TGTGCCAGCTCATTCCGGGACAGCCGCCGGTTGGATGAAAAACTGTTTTTT
TRBV19,.,TRBD2,TRBJ2-5,CASSIGLAGETQYF,TGTGCCAGTAGTATAGGGCTAGCGGGGGAGACCCAGTACTTC
TRBV10-1,.,.,TRBJ2-7,CASSEGGPSYEQYF,TGCGCCAGCAGTGAAGGGGGACCCTCCTACGAGCAGTACTTC
TRBV12-5,once,TRBD1,TRBJ2-5,CASGADRGLGETQYF,TGTGCTAGTGGTGCTGACAGGGGCTTAGGGGAGACCCAGTACTTC
TRBV10-3,few,TRBD2,TRBJ2-3,CAISELNSGGTDTQYF,TGTGCCATCAGTGAGTTGAATAGCGGGGGCACAGATACGCAGTATTTT
TRBV3-1/TRBV3-2,.,TRBD2,TRBJ2-2,CASSQAGEGTGELFF,TGTGCCAGCAGCCAAGCGGGGGAGGGGACCGGGGAGCTGTTTTTT
TRBV3-1/TRBV3-2,few,.,TRBJ2-7,CASSPQRGEQYF,TGTGCCAGCAGCCCACAAAGGGGAGAGCAGTACTTC
TRBV7-9,.,.,TRBJ2-2,CASSLDEQGSGELFF,TGTGCCAGCAGCTTGGACGAACAGGGATCCGGGGAGCTGTTTTTT
TRBV2,.,.,TRBJ1-1,CASSESIEAFF,TGTGCCAGCAGTGAGTCTATTGAAGCTTTCTTT
TRBV9,.,TRBD1,TRBJ2-7,CASSGGQTYEQYF,TGTGCCAGCAGCGGGGGACAGACCTACGAGCAGTACTTC
TRBV11-3,.,.,TRBJ2-1,CASSLGNSRNEQFF,TGTGCCAGCAGCTTGGGCAACAGCAGGAATGAGCAGTTCTTC
TRBV19,once,.,TRBJ2-1,CASKGQGRRSSYNEQFF,TGTGCCAGTAAAGGGCAGGGGCGACGGAGCTCCTACAATGAGCAGTTCTTC
TRBV7-6,.,TRBD1,TRBJ1-2,CASSSGQGLSGYTF,TGTGCCAGCAGCTCGGGACAGGGGCTTAGTGGCTACACCTTC
TRBV3-1/TRBV3-2,.,TRBD2,TRBJ2-1,CASSQEGLAGDNEQFF,TGTGCCAGCAGCCAAGAGGGATTAGCGGGAGATAATGAGCAGTTCTTC
TRBV14,.,.,TRBJ1-4,CASSPLSGNFNEKLFF,TGTGCCAGCAGCCCTCTCTCAGGGAATTTTAATGAAAAACTGTTTTTT
TRBV10-3,.,.,TRBJ1-2,CAISDGGWSNYGYTF,TGTGCCATCAGTGACGGGGGTTGGTCTAACTATGGCTACACCTTC
TRBV28,.,TRBD1,TRBJ2-7,CASRPGQATYEQYF,TGTGCCAGCAGGCCTGGACAGGCAACCTACGAGCAGTACTTC
TRBV5-1,.,TRBD2,TRBJ2-7,CASRSGGYEQYF,TGCGCCAGCAGGTCGGGAGGGTACGAGCAGTACTTC
TRBV7-9,.,.,TRBJ1-2,CASSVQGNGYTF,TGTGCCAGCAGCGTACAGGGAAATGGCTACACCTTC
TRBV11-3,.,TRBD1,TRBJ2-7,CASSSRQGRGEQYF,TGTGCCAGCAGCTCCCGACAGGGTCGAGGGGAGCAGTACTTC
TRBV27,.,.,TRBJ2-4,CASSFDSAKNIQYF,TGTGCCAGCAGTTTTGACAGTGCCAAAAACATTCAGTACTTC
TRBV4-2,.,.,TRBJ2-1,CASSPKMGGDRYNEQFF,TGTGCCAGCAGCCCCAAGATGGGGGGGGACAGGTACAATGAGCAGTTCTTC